This T cell receptor (beta chain) was profiled in a study of cytomegalovirus exposure and HLA in healthy donors. Study as a whole: The study placed about 86% of its roughly 400 genotyped donors in the Caucasian-associated ancestry cluster.

A word on this clone: Its antigen is still unknown.

Study results and limitations: TCR beta V segments were, for the most part, productive about 87% or about 30% of the time in an earlier analysis.

Trimming left V 5 bases short and J 6 bases short, with 10 bases between. CDR3 length: 13 amino acids. CDR1 SGHTA and CDR2 FQGTGA come from the germline V gene. The PCR ran on 60 Vbeta and 13 Jbeta primers. Using immunoSEQ multiplex PCR, the repertoire was profiled, and TCRdb retains in-frame clones only, with some absent. This repertoire includes some 96,000 clones. This TCR derives from a woman in her 30s in good health and CMV-seronegative. Sequencing was done on a sample of PBMCs. The chain employs TRBV7-3 and TRBJ2-2; D is unresolved. The CDR3 DNA reads TGTGCCAGCAGCCCATACAAAGCCGGGGAGCTGTTTTTT. Translated: CASSPYKAGELFF.